These 14 T cell receptor beta chains came from one sample sequenced in a study of cytomegalovirus exposure and HLA in healthy donors. The PCR ran on 60 Vbeta and 13 Jbeta primers. Sequencing used immunoSEQ multiplex PCR; TCRdb keeps in-frame clones, though not all of them. The table lists fewer than 200,000 clones, approximately 80% of them singletons. The sequenced sample was PBMCs. These receptor sequences come from a woman aged 18-29 years in good health and CMV-seronegative.

The gene calls are TRBV7-6 and TRBJ2-2; 13 bases match TRBD2. Germline CDR1 SGHVS, CDR2 FNYEAQ. The CDR3 spans 17 residues. V was pared by 3 bases and J by 4 bases, with 5 bases of the junction left unmatched. CDR3: CASSFGTSGASTGELFF. CDR3 DNA sequence: TGTGCCAGCAGCTTCGGGACTAGCGGGGCAAGCACCGGGGAGCTGTTTTTT.

The chain carries TRBV28 and TRBJ2-7, with 10 bases identical to TRBD2. The CDR3 loop spans 15 amino acids. Germline V gene sequence: CDR1 MDHEN, CDR2 SYDVKM. After removal of 7 bases from V and 5 bases from J, the junction contained 11 bases not matched to a gene. The chain's CDR3 is CASTGVAGGFDEQYF. In nucleotides, the CDR3 is TGTGCCAGCACCGGGGTAGCGGGAGGCTTCGACGAGCAGTACTTC. The whole variable domain, filled in from reference TRBV28 and TRBJ2-7, reads DVKVTQSSRYLVKRTGEKVFLECVQDMDHENMFWYRQDPGLGLRLIYFSYDVKMKEKGDIPEGYSVSREKKERFSLILESASTNQTSMYLCASTGVAGGFDEQYFGPGTRLTVT.

The chain is built from TRBV9 and TRBJ1-1, with 12 bases identical to TRBD1. CDR3 length: 16 amino acids. Trimming at V came to 0 bases and at J to 5 bases, leaving 5 bases not matched to a gene. Germline values: CDR1 SGDLS, CDR2 YYNGEE. CDR3 in DNA: TGTGCCAGCAGCGTAGGATGGGACAGGGGGCGGACTGAAGCTTTCTTT. It codes for CASSVGWDRGRTEAFF.

The J gene is TRBJ1-1, the V gene TRBV4-1; TRBD1 is a possible D gene (5 bases). Trimming removed 0 bases from V and 4 bases from J, with 12 bases in between. This CDR3 comprises 15 residues. CDR1 MGHRA and CDR2 YSYEKL come from the germline V gene. CDR3 sequence (DNA): TGCGCCAGCAGCCAAGATGGGGGGAGAGGCACTGAAGCTTTCTTT. It encodes CASSQDGGRGTEAFF.

This chain uses TRBV11-3 with TRBJ2-1; 10 nucleotides agree with TRBD2. This CDR3 contains 19 residues. Germline CDR1 is SGHNT and CDR2 is YENEEA. V gave up 0 bases and J gave up 7 bases; unmatched junction bases: 15. The CDR3, as DNA: TGTGCCAGCAGCTTAGATAACATAGATTCTAGCGGGAGTGGGAATGAGCAGTTCTTC. It is translated as CASSLDNIDSSGSGNEQFF.

The J gene is TRBJ2-7, the V gene TRBV15, with TRBD1 matching 8 bases. The CDR3 consists of 16 residues. After removal of 3 bases from V and 6 bases from J, the junction contained 13 bases not matched to a gene. Per the germline V gene, CDR1 is LNHNV and CDR2 is YYDKDF (reference sequence). CDR3 sequence reads: CATSRAGTQGGGEQYF. CDR3 bases: TGTGCCACCAGCAGGGCGGGAACACAGGGGGGCGGCGAGCAGTACTTC.

The V and J genes are TRBV19 and TRBJ1-5; D may be TRBD1 (6 bases). The CDR3 is 15 residues long. Trimming removed 8 bases from V and 5 bases from J, with 19 bases in between. CDR1 and CDR2 from the germline V gene are LNHDA and SQIVND (reference sequence). The DNA for the CDR3 is TGTGCCAGTCGCCGGAGTTTGGGGGCTGATCAGCCCCAGCATTTT. Its translation is CASRRSLGADQPQHF. The variable domain in full, completed from reference TRBV19 and TRBJ1-5, reads DGGITQSPKYLFRKEGQNVTLSCEQNLNHDAMYWYRQDPGQGLRLIYYSQIVNDFQKGDIAEGYSVSREKKESFPLTVTSAQKNPTAFYLCASRRSLGADQPQHFGDGTRLSIL.

The chain is built from TRBV5-1 and TRBJ2-3; 8 bases match TRBD1. CDR3 size: 14 residues. Germline assignment: CDR1 SGHRS and CDR2 YFSETQ. V was pared by 0 bases and J by 6 bases, with 3 bases of the junction left unmatched. The CDR3 loop reads CASSLDRGFDTQYF. The CDR3 bases are TGCGCCAGCAGCTTGGACAGGGGGTTTGATACGCAGTATTTT.

This rearrangement joins TRBV6-1 to TRBJ2-7, with TRBD1 matching over 7 bases. J lost 0 bases, V lost 2 bases, and 4 bases had no gene match. Germline values: CDR1 MNHNS, CDR2 SASEGT. The CDR3 loop spans 15 amino acids. CDR3 nucleotide sequence: TGTGCCAGCAGTGAATACGGGACAGTCTCCTACGAGCAGTACTTC. Translation: CASSEYGTVSYEQYF.

The chain employs TRBV15 and TRBJ2-5, with 7 nucleotides matching TRBD2. The end of the DNA fits TRBJ2-7 better, so the J call may be wrong. CDR3 length equals 16 residues. CDR1 is LNHNV, CDR2 YYDKDF, per germline (reference sequence). CDR3 region: CATSREEASGAYEQYF. CDR3 bases: TGTGCCACCAGCAGAGAAGAGGCTAGCGGAGCCTACGAGCAGTACTTC.

The genes are TRBV18 and TRBJ2-7; 7 nucleotides agree with TRBD1. The CDR3 is made up of 15 amino acids. The J segment lost 6 bases and the V segment lost 3 bases, leaving 11 bases of the junction unmatched. Germline lookup yields CDR1 KGHSH and CDR2 LQKENI. The CDR3 DNA is TGTGCCAGCTCACCGACGTCAGAGGGGGCCCGCGAGCAGTACTTC. Protein sequence: CASSPTSEGAREQYF.

This clone was counted a single time. The rearrangement links TRBV7-9 to TRBJ2-2, with 9 bases that match TRBD1. The CDR3 contains 18 residues. The trim removed 5 bases at V and 6 bases at J, leaving 16 bases unmatched. Germline V lookup: CDR1 SEHNR, CDR2 FQNEAQ (reference sequence). Written as DNA, the CDR3 is TGTGCCAGCAGCCCCCGCCCCCGACAGGGGGGGGTACCCGGGGAGCTGTTTTTT. Amino acid sequence: CASSPRPRQGGVPGELFF.

The chain is built from TRBV11-2 and TRBJ2-7; TRBD2 aligns across 13 bases. Germline values: CDR1 SGHAT, CDR2 FQNNGV. J lost 2 bases, V lost 5 bases, and 3 bases had no gene match. The CDR3 is 15 residues long. In DNA, the CDR3 is TGTGCCAGCAGCCTACTAGCGGGAGGGCCCTACGAGCAGTACTTC. Its protein product is CASSLLAGGPYEQYF.

J is TRBJ2-7 and V is TRBV5-1, with D uncertain. Germline V gene data show CDR1 as SGHRS and CDR2 as YFSETQ. CDR3 length equals 13 residues. The V end was cut by 6 bases, the J end by 4 bases, with 14 bases between. CDR3 in amino acids: CASKYQNGYEQYF. Written as DNA, the CDR3 is TGCGCCAGCAAGTACCAGAATGGTTACGAGCAGTACTTC.